This T cell receptor (beta chain) was observed in a study of cytomegalovirus exposure and HLA in healthy donors (dated by TCRdb to 2017 to 2019). For the study in its entirety: An earlier analysis of several hundred of the donors reported about 280 Gb of sequence data and about 120 million unique TCR beta sequences obtained from approximately 180 million T cells. In a later genetic analysis, genome-wide SNP genotypes for about 65% of the roughly 670 donors were used, and that subset was treated as a discovery cohort. An earlier analysis of approximately 500 of the donors applied high-throughput TCR beta sequencing to assess whether each TCR beta V gene segment acted as functional or pseudogenic. An early release covering 550 to 650 HLA-typed donors comprised roughly 300 gigabases of sequencing data and 65 million to 100 million unique TCR sequences. Roughly 5 DR-DQ haplotypes were treated as single units for association and clustering because of strong linkage in the cohort. Using immunosequencing, the study profiled T cell repertoires from approximately 700 subjects and related those repertoires to cytomegalovirus serostatus. Typing coverage differed by locus: A, B, C, DRB1 and DQB1 were typed in roughly 620-630 donors, DQA1 in about 500, DPA1 in 600 to 610, and DPB1 in just under 480. Donor age, sex, ethnicity and CMV serostatus were compiled together with the repertoire data. Every discovery cohort repertoire had been produced on one sequencing platform. Rather than drawing on any new phenotypic data, the later analysis identified candidate immune exposures from TCR beta sequences and the way those sequences occurred across donors. HLA typing included class I and class II loci at four-digit resolution. Among about 360 genotyped donors of the cohort, an average of around 240,000 unique TCR beta nucleotide sequences were sequenced per donor, roughly 20% of them non-productive. The study aimed to test whether cataloging public T cell receptors could reveal signatures of past pathogen exposure. Of the roughly 400 genotyped donors, approximately 82% fell in the genetic ancestry cluster associated with self-reported Caucasian donors. A later analysis re-examined previously published TCR beta repertoires from 500 to 700 donors and added high-resolution HLA genotyping to investigate patterns of TCR occurrence. Along with the roughly 610-subject first cohort, a separate validation cohort of over a hundred different subjects was used. The study combined high-throughput TCR immunosequencing, statistical association of individual TCRs with disease status, and machine learning to predict cytomegalovirus infection status.

The cohort consisted of 670 or so healthy bone marrow donors. Cohort members were all nominally healthy when sampled, although unrecorded immune exposures were likely present. The donor tested CMV seropositive and was one of the 289 seropositive cohort members. A peripheral blood sample was collected from each donor, and TCR beta sequencing was performed on peripheral blood mononuclear cells. The Qiagen DNeasy Blood Extraction Kit was used to extract genomic DNA from the blood cell samples. Overall study outcomes, separate from this receptor: Linkage disequilibrium might explain the correlated functional status among segregating V segments, but an unknown experimental factor could not be ruled out. A further reported finding was that TCR beta sequences accurately predicted the HLA-A and HLA-B alleles for most subjects in the first cohort. When HLA alleles, especially DR and DQ, strongly co-occurred, attributing TCR associations to individual alleles was difficult. The only immune exposure information available for the cohort was CMV serostatus. A later analysis found that TCR association rates varied across HLA loci, with DRB1 alleles showing the most associated TCRs and HLA-C alleles the fewest. In the study, some 180 TCR beta chains were listed as associated with cytomegalovirus. The classifier was reported to diagnose cytomegalovirus status with high specificity and sensitivity in both the original and validation cohorts. A later analysis found that HLA-associated TCR beta chains were more clonally expanded and had lower generation probabilities than equally common non-associated chains. Because the 87-base-pair reads could not distinguish some IMGT-functional V segments, including TRBV6-2 and TRBV6-3, those segments were excluded. Three of the identified cytomegalovirus-associated TCR beta chains were confirmed in vitro to be specific for cytomegalovirus antigens. In a later genetic analysis, a missense DCLRE1C variant was associated with V-gene and J-gene trimming of TCR beta chains, and the association was replicated in an independent cohort. The earlier analysis of a few hundred of the donors excluded around 17 rarely observed V segments, including chromosome 9 orphons, because counts were too low. In a later analysis, 16,951 TCR beta sequences were associated with specific HLA alleles at a false discovery rate of 0.05. Because HLA typing was missing for some donors at each locus, association tests included only the typed subset. Broadly in line with IMGT annotations, most TCR beta V segments showed up in productive rearrangements about 87% or about 30% of the time in an earlier analysis of 587 of the donors. Several of the top co-occurrence clusters appeared to be linked to parvovirus B19, influenza, CMV and Epstein-Barr virus, according to a later analysis. The authors suggested that the approach could potentially be generalized to other disease states and immunological phenotypes. Most TCR sequences were seen in very few donors, while some public TCRs were found in many individuals. This cohort had only TCR beta chains sequenced, and the lack of alpha or paired-chain data limited which features could be detected. Sequencing depth was assumed to be roughly uniform across donors in the presence/absence analyses, though that assumption may not hold. Compared with the roughly 670-donor mean, donors in an Asian-associated ancestry cluster had fewer N-insertions in productive TCRs, according to a later genetic analysis. The sequencing pipeline was judged likely to have produced a cluster of highly shared sequence variants as a technical artifact. According to a later analysis, most CMV-associated TCR beta chains appeared to be HLA-restricted, and the HLA associations seemed to be driven largely by CMV exposure.

Between the V and J ends, shortened by 3 bases and 4 bases respectively, the junction contains 21 bases. The germline V gene gives CDR1 as MNHNS and CDR2 as SASEGT. From the cysteine through the phenylalanine, the CDR3 covers 17 amino acids. Only the CDR3 region is kept as DNA, spanning 51 bases read in frame from base 1. The count of this clone is one. The target of this receptor is not known. No clone much larger than this one lies a single base away; base qualities are absent. Library method: the immunoSEQ multiplex PCR assay. The multiplex PCR relied on a mix of 60 forward primers for TCR Vbeta segments and 13 reverse primers for TCR Jbeta segments. The CDR3 region of rearranged TCR beta genes was amplified from genomic DNA by a multiplex PCR assay. The Illumina HiSeq System was used to sequence the amplified TCR beta libraries as 87-base-pair reads. Per the authors' processing: In a later analysis, 80 million or so unique TCR beta chains were counted across the roughly 670 repertoires, and approximately 11 million of these chains were shared by at least two donors. To remove PCR and sequencing errors, raw reads were error-corrected and collapsed into unique sequences using a nearest-neighbor algorithm that merged closely related sequences. To assign V, D and J gene segments, CDR3 sequences were aligned to IMGT reference sequences. For a sequence to be retained, a match of at least six nucleotides was required to both a V gene segment and a J gene segment. Rearrangements were classified as productive when the CDR3 lacked stop codons and remained in frame with V and J, and all other rearrangements were classified as non-productive. CDR3 was defined by IMGT convention, running from the second conserved V-encoded cysteine to the conserved J-encoded phenylalanine. The earlier analysis of roughly 590 of the donors excluded sequences that lacked an unambiguous match to a single V gene segment. In an earlier analysis of 587 of the donors, a V segment was called functional when productive rearrangements were above 56.7%, and segregating when the standard deviation between donors exceeded 5%. A statistical classification framework was built to diagnose cytomegalovirus status from the catalog of TCR beta chain sequences. In a later analysis, V and J genes were assigned by comparing TCR nucleotide sequences against IMGT/GENE-DB human TR gene sequences. In a later analysis, CDR3 sequences and most-parsimonious VDJ recombination scenarios were assigned using the TCRdist pipeline. A later analysis defined each TCR beta chain by its CDR3 amino acid sequence plus V-gene family, and excluded reads lacking a unique V-gene family. In a later analysis, 450 to 600 highly shared, low-generation-probability nucleotide sequences were removed to address suspected cross-contamination and a sequencing artifact. A later analysis calculated a clonal expansion index for each public chain from normalized within-repertoire ranks of inferred template counts. A later analysis computed generation probabilities with a VDJ recombination model fitted to out-of-frame rearrangements, and checked the results against IGoR. In a later analysis, hypergeometric tests were used to score TCR-TCR, TCR-HLA and TCR-CMV co-occurrence, with a repertoire-size bias correction applied to TCR pairs. A later analysis estimated false discovery rates by permuting HLA or CMV assignments 20 times. A later analysis grouped co-occurring TCRs with DBSCAN, adding TCRdist sequence similarity when clustering within HLA-allele-positive subsets. Co-occurrence clustering excluded repertoires with fewer than 30,000 or more than 120,000 public chains, plus five with anomalous nucleotide sharing. TCRdb took over this immuneACCESS table, retaining in-frame rearrangements with V and J assigned. Such tables are incomplete; in checked studies, under half of the missing clones stem from an unresolved V gene, and the remainder is unexplained. The V and J calls and clone size were taken over from that table, and D and trimming were inferred from the DNA. The sample table holds 150,000 to 200,000 clones, of which around 80% were seen once. The ten largest make up about 4.3% of the sample.

This TCR was recovered from a woman aged 50 to 60 in good health and CMV-seropositive. Here the chain combines TRBV6-1 and TRBJ1-1; the D gene is perhaps TRBD1, from 5 matching bases. The specimen was PBMCs. Here is the DNA: TGTGCCAGCAGTGACCCAACAGGTCCCGGATGGGGCACTGAAGCTTTCTTT. Its product reads: CASSDPTGPGWGTEAFF.